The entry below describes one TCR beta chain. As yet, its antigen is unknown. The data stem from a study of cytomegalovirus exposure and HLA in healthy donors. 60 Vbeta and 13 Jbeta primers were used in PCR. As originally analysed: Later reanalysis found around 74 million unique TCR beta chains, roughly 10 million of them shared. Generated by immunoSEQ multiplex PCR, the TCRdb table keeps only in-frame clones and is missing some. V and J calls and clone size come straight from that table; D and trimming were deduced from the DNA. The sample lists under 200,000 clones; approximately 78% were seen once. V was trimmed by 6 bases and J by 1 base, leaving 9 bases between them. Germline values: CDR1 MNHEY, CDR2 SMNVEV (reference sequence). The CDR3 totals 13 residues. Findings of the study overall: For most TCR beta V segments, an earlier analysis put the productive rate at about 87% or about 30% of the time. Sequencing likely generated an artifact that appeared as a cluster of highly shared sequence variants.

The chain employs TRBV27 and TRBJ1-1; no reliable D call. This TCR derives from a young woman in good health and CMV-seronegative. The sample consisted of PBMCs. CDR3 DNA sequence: TGTGCCAGCAGCCGCGTATGGAACACTGAAGCTTTCTTT. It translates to CASSRVWNTEAFF.